What follows are 10 T cell receptor beta chains derived from one specimen sequenced in a study of Graves' ophthalmopathy and Graves' hyperthyroidism. The authors amplified TCR beta CDR3 regions, and they did so from RNA transcripts for repertoire sequencing. RT-PCR with HTBI primers came first, then second-round multiplex PCR. In TCRdb, the multiplex PCR reads were re-called with MiXCR into one record per CDR3 protein. Of more than 1,000,000 distinct CDR3 sequences listed, 35% to 45% are singletons. The sample consisted of peripheral blood or thyroid tissue (not recorded which). These receptors were taken from an adult man with Graves' hyperthyroidism.

This clonotype was observed many times. The chain combines TRBV4-1 with TRBJ2-7, with 7 positions matching TRBD1. The CDR3 contains 15 residues. Germline V gives CDR1 MGHRA, CDR2 YSYEKL. V lost 3 bases to trimming and J lost 0 bases; unmatched junction nucleotides: 5. This CDR3 reads CASSHADRLSYEQYF. The CDR3 DNA follows: TGCGCCAGCAGCCATGCGGACAGGCTCTCCTACGAGCAGTACTTC.

This clonotype was observed a handful of times. J is TRBJ2-5 and V is TRBV9; TRBD1 agrees at 8 bases. The CDR3 contains 15 residues. V was clipped by 2 bases and J by 7 bases; unmatched bases: 10. The germline V gene encodes CDR1 SGDLS and CDR2 YYNGEE. The CDR3 bases are TGTGCCAGCAGCGTGGGCAGGGGGCGCTTTTCGACCCAGTACTTC. Its protein is CASSVGRGRFSTQYF.

As regards this clonotype: One junction end does not reproduce the germline sequence, and a read error may be involved. The chain uses TRBV10-3 and TRBJ2-2; possible D gene TRBD1, 5 bases. CDR3 length: 17 amino acids. Germline lookup yields CDR1 ENHRY and CDR2 SYGVKD. The CDR3 DNA reads as TGTGCCATCAGCGGGCAGGGATCCGCTGGAAACACCAGGGAGCTGTTTTTT. Its protein product is CAISGQGSAGNTRELFF.

This clonotype has just one count. The CDR3 reads CSASIAGEKYEQYF. CDR3 DNA sequence: TGCAGTGCTAGTATAGCGGGGGAAAAATACGAGCAGTACTTC. V is TRBV20-1 and J is TRBJ2-7; 9 bases line up with TRBD2. CDR1 is DFQATT and CDR2 is SNEGSKA in the germline V gene (reference sequence). Losses at the gene ends were 3 bases for V and 4 bases for J; bases not matched to a gene: 7. The CDR3 runs 14 residues.

V is TRBV24-1 and J is TRBJ1-5, with TRBD1 matching over 9 bases. Germline values: CDR1 KGHDR, CDR2 SFDVKD. V dropped 4 bases and J dropped 4; count of bases not matched to a gene: 4. The CDR3 sequence is 15 residues long. CDR3 in amino acids: CATSEGGQGNQPQHF. The CDR3 DNA follows: TGTGCCACCAGTGAGGGAGGACAGGGGAATCAGCCCCAGCATTTT.

V gene TRBV29-1 combines with J gene TRBJ2-5; 9 bases are shared with TRBD2. There are 13 residues in the CDR3. Germline-derived CDR1 and CDR2 are SQVTM and ANQGSEA. V was clipped by 8 bases and J by 4 bases; unmatched bases: 8. CDR3 in amino acids: CSSSRGGGETQYF. CDR3 DNA: TGCAGCAGTTCGCGGGGGGGGGGAGAGACCCAGTACTTC.

This clonotype was detected many times. The rearrangement uses TRBV25-1 and TRBJ1-6; no clear D gene. The CDR3 totals 13 residues. Germline CDR1 is MGHDK and CDR2 is SYGVNS. V lost 8 bases to trimming and J lost 6 bases, with 11 bases between them. The CDR3 DNA reads as TGTGCCAGCCGACGGGGAACTAATTCACCCCTCCACTTT. Protein sequence: CASRRGTNSPLHF. The full variable domain, in which reference TRBV25-1 and TRBJ1-6 provide the parts outside the CDR3, is EADIYQTPRYLVIGTGKKITLECSQTMGHDKMYWYQQDPGMELHLIHYSYGVNSTEKGDLSSESTVSRIRTEHFPLTLESARPSHTSQYLCASRRGTNSPLHFGNGTRLTVT.

This clonotype was recorded a few times. This may stem from a read error, because a much larger clone lies one nucleotide away. The chain couples TRBV9 to TRBJ2-5; either TRBD1 or TRBD2 may supply D (5 bases each). V lost 0 bases and J lost 4, with 10 bases in between. The CDR3 loop spans 14 amino acids. The germline gives CDR1 SGDLS, CDR2 YYNGEE. The CDR3 nucleotides read TGTGCCAGCAGCGTAGGGGGGTCAGGAGAGACCCAGTACTTC. Translating it yields CASSVGGSGETQYF. The full variable domain, in which reference TRBV9 and TRBJ2-5 provide the parts outside the CDR3, is DSGVTQTPKHLITATGQRVTLRCSPRSGDLSVYWYQQSLDQGLQFLIQYYNGEERAKGNILERFSAQQFPDLHSELNLSSLELGDSALYFCASSVGGSGETQYFGPGTRLLVL.

This clonotype was detected only once. V gene TRBV4-1 combines with J gene TRBJ1-5; 7 bases line up with TRBD1. CDR1 MGHRA and CDR2 YSYEKL come from the germline V gene. The CDR3 runs to 19 residues. J lost 2 bases, V lost 3 bases, and 16 bases had no gene match. DNA for the CDR3: TGCGCCAGCAGCCACACACCACTTCAGGGGGGGGGTCGCAATCAGCCCCAGCATTTT. Translating it yields CASSHTPLQGGGRNQPQHF.

V usage is TRBV6-2 or TRBV6-3 and J usage is TRBJ1-1; maybe TRBD1 (5 bases). V lost 9 bases and J lost 2, with 22 bases in between. The CDR3 is made up of 16 amino acids. The germline gives CDR1 MNHEY, CDR2 SVGEGT. CDR3 protein: CASLEGRGSLNTEAFF. CDR3 nucleotides: TGTGCCAGTCTGGAGGGGAGAGGGAGCCTAAACACTGAAGCTTTCTTT.